This T cell receptor beta chain was recorded in a study of cytomegalovirus exposure and HLA in healthy donors. Across the study: Around four fifths of 300 to 450 genotyped donors fell in the Caucasian-associated ancestry cluster. Study results and caveats: Presence/absence analyses rested on an assumption that sequencing depth was roughly uniform across donors. The listing of 150 or so TCR beta chains classed them as cytomegalovirus-associated. In a later analysis, TCR beta V- and J-gene trimming showed a link to a missense DCLRE1C variant.

Comments on this clone: Its antigen is as yet unknown.

This CDR3 region has 16 residues. CDR1 SEHNR and CDR2 FQNEAQ come from the germline V gene (reference sequence). Trimming shortened V by 4 bases and J by 6 bases, and 18 bases separated the two germline ends. PCR primers comprised 60 Vbeta and 13 Jbeta primers. Repertoires were generated with immunoSEQ multiplex PCR, while TCRdb's copy carries only in-frame clones and drops some. The table lists more than 150,000 clones, over 80% of them singletons. The clonotype comes from a man aged 35-49 years in good health and CMV-seropositive. Sequenced sample: PBMCs. The J gene is TRBJ2-2, the V gene TRBV7-9; possible D gene TRBD2, 6 bases. The CDR3 here is CASSSGDRGSSGELFF. The DNA of the CDR3 is TGTGCCAGCAGCTCTGGGGACCGGGGGAGCTCCGGGGAGCTGTTTTTT.